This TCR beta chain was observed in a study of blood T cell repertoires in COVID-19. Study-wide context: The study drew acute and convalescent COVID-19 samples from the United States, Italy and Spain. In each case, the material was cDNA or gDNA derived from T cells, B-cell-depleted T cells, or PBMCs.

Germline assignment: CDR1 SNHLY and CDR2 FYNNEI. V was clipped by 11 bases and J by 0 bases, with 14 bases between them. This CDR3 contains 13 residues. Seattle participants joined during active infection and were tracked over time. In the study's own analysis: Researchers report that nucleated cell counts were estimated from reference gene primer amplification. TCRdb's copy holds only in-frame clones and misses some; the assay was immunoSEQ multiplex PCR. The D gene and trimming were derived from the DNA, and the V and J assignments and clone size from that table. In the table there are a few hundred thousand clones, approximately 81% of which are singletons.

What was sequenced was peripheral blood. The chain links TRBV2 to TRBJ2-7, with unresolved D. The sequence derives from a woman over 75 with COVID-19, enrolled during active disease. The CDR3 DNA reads TGTGCCTCCCGGGTTTTCAACTCCTACGAGCAGTACTTC. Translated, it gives CASRVFNSYEQYF.